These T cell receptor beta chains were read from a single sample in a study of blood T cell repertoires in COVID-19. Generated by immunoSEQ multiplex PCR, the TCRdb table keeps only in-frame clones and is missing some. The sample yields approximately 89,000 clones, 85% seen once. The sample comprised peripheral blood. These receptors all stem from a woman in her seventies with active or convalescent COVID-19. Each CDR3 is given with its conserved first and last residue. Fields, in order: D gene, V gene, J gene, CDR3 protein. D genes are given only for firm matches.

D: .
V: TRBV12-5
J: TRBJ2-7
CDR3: CASASDSSYEQYF

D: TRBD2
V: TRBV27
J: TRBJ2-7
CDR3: CASTSGGGLYEQYF

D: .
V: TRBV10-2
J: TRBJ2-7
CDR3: CASLLNRDISYEQYF

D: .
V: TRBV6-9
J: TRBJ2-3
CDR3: CASPSPGRDRTDTQYF

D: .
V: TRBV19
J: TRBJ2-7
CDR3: CASSTPGGTAPYEQYF

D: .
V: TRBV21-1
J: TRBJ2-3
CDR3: CARGQGDTQYF

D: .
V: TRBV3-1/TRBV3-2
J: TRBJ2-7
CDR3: CASSQTVFSVYEQYF

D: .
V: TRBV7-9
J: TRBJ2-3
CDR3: CASSLGATQYF

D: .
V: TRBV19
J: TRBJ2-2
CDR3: CASSQQGSWGELFF

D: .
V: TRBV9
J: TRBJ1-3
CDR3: CASSVGQYFSGNTIYF

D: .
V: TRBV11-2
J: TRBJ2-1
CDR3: CASSLGFVGAGLYNEQFF

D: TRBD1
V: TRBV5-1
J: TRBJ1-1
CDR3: CASSSNQGAMNTEAFF

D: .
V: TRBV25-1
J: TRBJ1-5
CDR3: CASSSQGGTGQPQHF